Shown below are 26 T cell receptor beta chains from a single sample sequenced in a study of cytomegalovirus exposure and HLA in healthy donors. The PCR made use of 60 Vbeta and 13 Jbeta primers. Measured with immunoSEQ multiplex PCR; TCRdb has only the in-frame clones, and not every one. The repertoire consists of 100,000 to 140,000 clones, with around 73% occurring once and the leading ten covering roughly 8%. The specimen sequenced was PBMCs. These TCRs come from a man aged 25 to 45 in good health and CMV-seronegative.

The chain employs TRBV5-1 and TRBJ2-5; D may be TRBD1 (5 bases). CDR1 and CDR2 (germline): SGHRS, YFSETQ. CDR3 length: 14 amino acids. Trimming stripped 4 bases from V and 2 bases from J, with 12 bases between. CDR3 in DNA: TGCGCCAGCAGCGATGACAGTGCTCAAGAGACCCAGTACTTC. Its translation is CASSDDSAQETQYF.

The rearrangement links TRBV4-2 to TRBJ2-7; maybe TRBD2 (6 bases). Per germline, CDR1 LGHNA and CDR2 YNFKEQ. Trimming took 4 bases from V and 4 from J, leaving 14 bases between them. This CDR3 comprises 14 residues. This CDR3 is CASSRLTGDYEQYF. In DNA, the CDR3 is TGTGCCAGCAGCCGACTCACGGGGGATTACGAGCAGTACTTC.

This clone was picked up a small number of times. V usage is TRBV25-1 and J usage is TRBJ2-7; 9 bases are shared with TRBD2. There are 15 residues in the CDR3. J was trimmed by 6 bases and V by 4 bases; bases with no gene match: 10. The V gene's germline CDR1 is MGHDK and CDR2 SYGVNS. The CDR3 is CASSGPGGRAGEQYF. The CDR3 coding sequence is TGTGCCAGCAGTGGACCCGGCGGGAGGGCCGGCGAGCAGTACTTC.

CDR3 coding DNA: TGTGCCAGCAGCGTAGAACCAGAACAAGAGACCCAGTACTTC. This translates into CASSVEPEQETQYF. V gene TRBV9 combines with J gene TRBJ2-5; D is unresolved. V was cut by 0 bases and J by 2 bases, with 8 bases left in between. Germline-derived CDR1 and CDR2 are SGDLS and YYNGEE. The CDR3 is 14 amino acids.

The chain carries TRBV6-1 and TRBJ2-7; 8 nucleotides match TRBD2. Trimming removed 2 bases from V and 7 bases from J; junction bases left unmatched: 13. This CDR3 contains 16 residues. Germline V gives CDR1 MNHNS, CDR2 SASEGT. The CDR3 DNA sequence: TGTGCCAGCAGTGAAATCCCCTTCGGGAGGGCCTTTGAGCAGTACTTC. It specifies CASSEIPFGRAFEQYF.

The chain couples TRBV19 to TRBJ2-2; 8 bases are a match to TRBD2. The CDR3 covers 15 residues. The J segment lost 4 bases and the V segment lost 6 bases, leaving 7 bases of the junction unmatched. The germline V gene encodes CDR1 LNHDA and CDR2 SQIVND (reference sequence). The CDR3 sequence: CASSANSGTTGELFF. The CDR3 DNA reads as TGTGCCAGTAGCGCGAATAGCGGGACCACCGGGGAGCTGTTTTTT.

This clone was detected once. This chain joins TRBV7-6 and TRBJ2-2, with D perhaps TRBD2 (5 bases). This CDR3 region has 16 residues. Trimming cost V 0 bases and J 1 base, with 9 bases left between them. Germline assignment: CDR1 SGHVS and CDR2 FNYEAQ. CDR3 coding DNA: TGTGCCAGCAGCTTAGCGACTGCGGGGAACACCGGGGAGCTGTTTTTT. The encoded protein is CASSLATAGNTGELFF.

The J gene is TRBJ1-4, the V gene TRBV5-8; TRBD1 matches at 7 bases. CDR3 length: 15 amino acids. CDR1 is SGHTS, CDR2 YDEGEE, per germline. V lost 2 bases, J lost 3 bases, and 4 bases stayed unmatched. DNA of the CDR3: TGTGCCAGCAGCTTTGGGACAGCATCTAATGAAAAACTGTTTTTT. The encoded protein is CASSFGTASNEKLFF.

The J gene is TRBJ2-5, the V gene TRBV7-7; perhaps TRBD1 as D (6 bases). The CDR3 covers 13 residues. The germline gives CDR1 SSHAT, CDR2 FNYEAQ (reference sequence). V was clipped by 5 bases and J by 3 bases, with 10 bases between them. CDR3 nucleotide sequence: TGTGCCAGCAGCGACAGGAATGAAGAGACCCAGTACTTC. Protein product: CASSDRNEETQYF.

The chain employs TRBV6-5 and TRBJ1-1; D is undetermined. Trimming removed 0 bases at V and 2 bases at J, with 10 bases between. The V gene's germline CDR1 is MNHEY and CDR2 SVGAGI. The CDR3 contains 15 residues. The CDR3 region is CASSYSGSTNTEAFF. CDR3 DNA sequence: TGTGCCAGCAGTTACTCGGGGAGTACCAACACTGAAGCTTTCTTT.

The rearrangement joins TRBV2 to TRBJ2-7; 7 bases are shared with TRBD2. Losses at the gene ends were 4 bases for V and 1 base for J; bases not matched to a gene: 4. The CDR3 extends over 14 amino acids. In germline, CDR1 is SNHLY, CDR2 FYNNEI. The CDR3 DNA sequence: TGTGCCAGCAGTGTGGGCGGGGGATCCTACGAGCAGTACTTC. Encoded protein: CASSVGGGSYEQYF.

The V gene is TRBV5-1, the J gene TRBJ2-5; 10 bases line up with TRBD2. The germline V gene has CDR1 SGHRS and CDR2 YFSETQ. The V gene end was trimmed by 5 bases and the J gene end by 5 bases; junction bases not matched to a gene: 3. CDR3 length: 13 residues. The CDR3 reads CASRELAGETQYF. The CDR3 region has the DNA TGCGCCAGCAGGGAACTAGCGGGGGAGACCCAGTACTTC.

This clone has a handful of counts. The chain employs TRBV5-1 and TRBJ2-1; TRBD1 matches 11 bases. V was clipped by 1 base and J by 4 bases; unmatched bases: 4. The germline gives CDR1 SGHRS, CDR2 YFSETQ. The CDR3 is made up of 16 amino acids. The CDR3 protein is CASSLSGTGGYNEQFF. CDR3 nucleotides: TGCGCCAGCAGCTTGTCCGGGACAGGGGGATACAATGAGCAGTTCTTC. The variable domain in full, completed from reference TRBV5-1 and TRBJ2-1, reads KAGVTQTPRYLIKTRGQQVTLSCSPISGHRSVSWYQQTPGQGLQFLFEYFSETQRNKGNFPGRFSGRQFSNSRSEMNVSTLELGDSALYLCASSLSGTGGYNEQFFGPGTRLTVL.

Concerning this clone itself: The same CDR3 can be traced to other DNA sequences in this sample. V is TRBV5-1 and J is TRBJ1-2, with 8 positions matching TRBD1. Unmatched junction bases numbered 6, after V lost 3 bases and J lost 2 bases. The V gene's germline CDR1 is SGHRS and CDR2 YFSETQ. CDR3 size: 15 residues. The CDR3 loop is CASSSYGTGNYGYTF. The CDR3 nucleotides read TGCGCCAGCAGCTCCTATGGGACAGGCAACTATGGCTACACCTTC.

This rearrangement joins TRBV29-1 to TRBJ1-2; weak D call: TRBD1 (5 bases). The CDR3 has 11 residues. Trimming left V 0 bases short and J 6 bases short, with 5 bases between. The germline V gene encodes CDR1 SQVTM and CDR2 ANQGSEA. Here the CDR3 reads CSVEEGHGYTF. CDR3 DNA sequence: TGCAGCGTTGAAGAGGGGCATGGCTACACCTTC.

The chain couples TRBV14 to TRBJ2-4; no firm D call. From germline, CDR1 is SGHDN and CDR2 FVKESK. Trimming shortened V by 5 bases and J by 9 bases, and 17 bases separated the two germline ends. The CDR3 runs to 14 residues. The CDR3, as DNA: TGTGCCAGCAGCGCCCAACACTCGACGGGCATTCAGTACTTC. This codes for CASSAQHSTGIQYF.

The chain joins TRBV30 to TRBJ2-4; D perhaps matches TRBD2 (7 bases). The CDR3 totals 16 residues. V was trimmed by 0 bases and J by 2 bases, leaving 14 bases between them. Germline-derived CDR1 and CDR2 are GTSNPN and SVGIG (reference sequence). CDR3 DNA sequence: TGTGCCTGGAGTGTAGGGGGGGGGCATCCCAAAAACATTCAGTACTTC. This codes for CAWSVGGGHPKNIQYF.

V and J are TRBV28 and TRBJ1-2; 7 bases fit TRBD1. This CDR3 has 16 residues. Trimming took 5 bases from V and 1 from J; bases not matched to a gene: 10. CDR1 is MDHEN, CDR2 SYDVKM, per germline. This chain's CDR3 is CASSPSAGTDNYGYTF. In DNA, the CDR3 is TGTGCCAGCAGTCCCTCTGCCGGGACAGATAACTATGGCTACACCTTC.

The chain is built from TRBV7-2 and TRBJ2-1; TRBD2 matches 10 bases. Germline CDR1 is SGHTA and CDR2 is FQGNSA. V shed 3 bases and J 7 bases; nucleotides not matched to a gene: 6. This CDR3 has 15 amino acids. The CDR3 DNA reads TGTGCCAGCAGCTTCTACAGGACTAGCGGAAATGAGCAGTTCTTC. Amino acids: CASSFYRTSGNEQFF.

The rearrangement joins TRBV12-5 to TRBJ2-5; TRBD1 agrees at 8 bases. Trimming removed 1 base from V and 5 bases from J; junction bases left unmatched: 6. This CDR3 is 15 amino acids long. The germline CDR1 and CDR2 sequences are LGHNT and FRNRAP. CDR3 sequence (DNA): TGTGCTAGTGGTTTGGACCAGACAGGGGTCGAGACCCAGTACTTC. It yields the protein CASGLDQTGVETQYF.

A word on this clone: The sample holds other DNA sequences that translate to the same CDR3. The chain links TRBV11-2 to TRBJ1-1; D remains ambiguous. Germline CDR1 and CDR2: SGHAT and FQNNGV. V was pared by 0 bases and J by 0 bases, with 11 bases between. The CDR3 has 16 residues. The CDR3 nucleotides read TGTGCCAGCAGCTTAGATAGAACGGGATTGAACACTGAAGCTTTCTTT. Its protein is CASSLDRTGLNTEAFF.

The rearrangement links TRBV9 to TRBJ2-2; 8 positions agree with TRBD1. V was clipped by 4 bases and J by 4 bases; unmatched bases: 6. The CDR3 is 15 residues long. Germline lookup yields CDR1 SGDLS and CDR2 YYNGEE. The CDR3 DNA follows: TGTGCCAGCAGCCCCTTAGGACAGGGCACCGGGGAGCTGTTTTTT. It codes for CASSPLGQGTGELFF.

The rearrangement links TRBV5-1 to TRBJ2-5; the match to TRBD2 covers 7 bases. Trimming took 4 bases from V and 5 from J; bases not matched to a gene: 17. This CDR3 has 17 amino acids. Looked up from germline, CDR1 is SGHRS and CDR2 is YFSETQ. In DNA form, the CDR3 reads TGCGCCAGCAGCCCGGGGGGACGCTCGAGGTACGGTGAGACCCAGTACTTC. It is translated as CASSPGGRSRYGETQYF.

The chain has TRBV7-8 and TRBJ2-1; TRBD2 might be the D (5 bases). In germline, CDR1 is SGHVS, CDR2 FQNEAQ. The CDR3 runs to 15 residues. With 8 bases removed from V and 0 bases from J, the gap between germline ends came to 14 bases. Written as DNA, the CDR3 is TGTGCCAGCGGGCCTCAAGGGAGCTCCTACAATGAGCAGTTCTTC. Translation: CASGPQGSSYNEQFF.

The rearrangement links TRBV30 to TRBJ2-1; tentatively, D is TRBD1 (7 bases). This CDR3 spans 14 amino acids. Per germline, CDR1 GTSNPN and CDR2 SVGIG (reference sequence). The germline V and J ends were trimmed by 0 bases and 9 bases, with 15 bases remaining between them. DNA for the CDR3: TGTGCCTGGAGTGTAATAGCGCGGGACAGTGAGCAGTTCTTC. Residues: CAWSVIARDSEQFF. Full variable domain (outside the CDR3, taken from reference TRBV30 and TRBJ2-1): SQTIHQWPATLVQPVGSPLSLECTVEGTSNPNLYWYRQAAGRGLQLLFYSVGIGQISSEVPQNLSASRPQDRQFILSSKKLLLSDSGFYLCAWSVIARDSEQFFGPGTRLTVL.

This clone was observed a few times. J is TRBJ2-1 and V is TRBV9; perhaps TRBD2 as D (6 bases). CDR1 SGDLS and CDR2 YYNGEE come from the germline V gene. V shed 0 bases and J shed 10 bases, with 20 bases lying between them. There are 16 residues in the CDR3. The CDR3 nucleotides read TGTGCCAGCAGCGTAGGGCGGGGCCAGGGAATATGGGAGCAGTTCTTC. It yields the protein CASSVGRGQGIWEQFF.